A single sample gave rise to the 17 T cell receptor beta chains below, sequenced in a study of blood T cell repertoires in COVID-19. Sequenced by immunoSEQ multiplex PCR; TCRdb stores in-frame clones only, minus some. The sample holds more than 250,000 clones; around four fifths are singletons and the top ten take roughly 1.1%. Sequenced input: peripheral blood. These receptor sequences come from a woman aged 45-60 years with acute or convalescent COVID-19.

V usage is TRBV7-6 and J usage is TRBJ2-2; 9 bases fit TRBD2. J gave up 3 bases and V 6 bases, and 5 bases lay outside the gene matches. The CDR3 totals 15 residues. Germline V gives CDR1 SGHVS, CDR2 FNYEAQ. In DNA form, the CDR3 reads TGTGCCAGCAGTTTTAGCGGGAGTGACACCGGGGAGCTGTTTTTT. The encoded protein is CASSFSGSDTGELFF.

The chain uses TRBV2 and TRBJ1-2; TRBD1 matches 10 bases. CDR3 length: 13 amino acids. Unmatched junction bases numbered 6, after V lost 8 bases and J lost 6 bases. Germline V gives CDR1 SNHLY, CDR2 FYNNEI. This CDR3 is CASRDRGSNGYTF. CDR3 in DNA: TGTGCCAGCCGGGACAGGGGATCGAATGGCTACACCTTC.

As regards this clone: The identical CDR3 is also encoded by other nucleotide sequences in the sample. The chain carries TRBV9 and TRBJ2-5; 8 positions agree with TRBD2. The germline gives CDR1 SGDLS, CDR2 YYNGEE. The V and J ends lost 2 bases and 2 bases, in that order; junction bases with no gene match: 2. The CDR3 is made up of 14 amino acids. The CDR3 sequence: CASSVGGGQETQYF. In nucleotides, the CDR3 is TGTGCCAGCAGCGTCGGCGGGGGGCAAGAGACCCAGTACTTC.

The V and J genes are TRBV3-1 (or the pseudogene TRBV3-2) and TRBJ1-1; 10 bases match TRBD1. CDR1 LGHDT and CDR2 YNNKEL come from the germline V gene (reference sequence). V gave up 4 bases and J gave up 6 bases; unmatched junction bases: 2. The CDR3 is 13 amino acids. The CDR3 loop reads CASSRDRGAEAFF. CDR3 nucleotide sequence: TGTGCCAGCAGCCGGGACAGGGGCGCTGAAGCTTTCTTT.

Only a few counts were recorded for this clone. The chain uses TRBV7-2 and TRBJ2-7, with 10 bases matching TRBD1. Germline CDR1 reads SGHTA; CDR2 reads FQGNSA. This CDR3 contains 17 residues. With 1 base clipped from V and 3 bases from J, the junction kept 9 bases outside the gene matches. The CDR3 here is CASSLEGVGTGDYEQYV. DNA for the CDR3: TGTGCCAGCAGCTTAGAAGGGGTCGGGACAGGGGACTACGAGCAGTACGTC.

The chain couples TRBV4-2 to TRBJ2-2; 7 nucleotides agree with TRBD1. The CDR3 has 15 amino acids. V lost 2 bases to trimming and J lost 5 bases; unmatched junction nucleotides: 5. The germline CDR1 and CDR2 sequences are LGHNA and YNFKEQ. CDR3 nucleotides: TGTGCCAGCAGCCAACAGGGGGACCTTACCGGGGAGCTGTTTTTT. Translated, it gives CASSQQGDLTGELFF.

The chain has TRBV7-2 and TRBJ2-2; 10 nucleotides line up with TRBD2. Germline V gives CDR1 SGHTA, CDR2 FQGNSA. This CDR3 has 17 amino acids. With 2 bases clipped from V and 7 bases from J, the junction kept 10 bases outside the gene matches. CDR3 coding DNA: TGTGCCAGCAGCTTAAGGCTAGCGGGAGCATCTGACGGGGAGCTGTTTTTT. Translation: CASSLRLAGASDGELFF.

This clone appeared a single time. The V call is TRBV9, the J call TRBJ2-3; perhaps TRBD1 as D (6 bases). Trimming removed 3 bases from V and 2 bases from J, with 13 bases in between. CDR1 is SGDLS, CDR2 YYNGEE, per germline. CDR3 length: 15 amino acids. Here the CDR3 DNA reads TGTGCCAGCAGCGGGTCAGGGGTACTCACAGATACGCAGTATTTT. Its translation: CASSGSGVLTDTQYF.

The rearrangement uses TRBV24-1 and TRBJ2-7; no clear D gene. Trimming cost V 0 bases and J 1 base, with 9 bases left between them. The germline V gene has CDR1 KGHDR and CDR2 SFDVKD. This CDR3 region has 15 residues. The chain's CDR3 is CATSDLFRPSYEQYV. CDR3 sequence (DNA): TGTGCCACCAGTGATTTGTTCAGGCCATCCTACGAGCAGTACGTC.

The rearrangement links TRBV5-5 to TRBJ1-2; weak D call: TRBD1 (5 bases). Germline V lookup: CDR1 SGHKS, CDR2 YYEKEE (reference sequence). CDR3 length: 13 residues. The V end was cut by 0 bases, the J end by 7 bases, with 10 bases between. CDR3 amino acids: CASSLEGATGYTF. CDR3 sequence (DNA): TGTGCCAGCAGCTTGGAAGGGGCGACTGGCTACACCTTC.

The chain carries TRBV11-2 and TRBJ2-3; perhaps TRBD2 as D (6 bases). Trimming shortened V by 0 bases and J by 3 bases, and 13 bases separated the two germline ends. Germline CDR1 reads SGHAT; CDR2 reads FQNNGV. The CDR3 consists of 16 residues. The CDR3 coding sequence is TGTGCCAGCAGCTTAGATAGCGGAGGTAGGACAGATACGCAGTATTTT. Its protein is CASSLDSGGRTDTQYF.

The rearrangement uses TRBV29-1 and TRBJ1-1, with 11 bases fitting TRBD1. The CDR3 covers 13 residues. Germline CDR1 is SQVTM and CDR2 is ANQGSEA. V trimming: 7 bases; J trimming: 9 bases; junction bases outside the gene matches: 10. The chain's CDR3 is CSAAAADRGQAFF. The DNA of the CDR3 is TGCAGCGCCGCTGCCGCGGACAGGGGGCAAGCTTTCTTT.

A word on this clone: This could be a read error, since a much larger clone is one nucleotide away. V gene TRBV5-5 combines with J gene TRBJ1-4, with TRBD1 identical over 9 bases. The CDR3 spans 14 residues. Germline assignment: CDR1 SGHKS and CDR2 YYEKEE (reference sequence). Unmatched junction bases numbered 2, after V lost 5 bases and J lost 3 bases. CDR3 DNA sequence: TGTGCCAGCAGTCGACAGGGGGCTAATGAAAAACTGTTTTTT. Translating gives CASSRQGANEKLFF.

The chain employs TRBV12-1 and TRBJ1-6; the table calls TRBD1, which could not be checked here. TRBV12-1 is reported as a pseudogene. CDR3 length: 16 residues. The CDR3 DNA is TGTGCCAGCAGCTCCGGGACAGGGTTCTTCGGGTCACCCCTCCACTTT. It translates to CASSSGTGFFGSPLHF.

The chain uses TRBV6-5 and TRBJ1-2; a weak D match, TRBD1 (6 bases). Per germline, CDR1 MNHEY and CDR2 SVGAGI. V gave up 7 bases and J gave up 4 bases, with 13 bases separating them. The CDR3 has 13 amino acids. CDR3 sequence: CASTRDILYGYTF. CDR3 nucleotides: TGTGCCAGCACCCGGGACATACTCTATGGCTACACCTTC.

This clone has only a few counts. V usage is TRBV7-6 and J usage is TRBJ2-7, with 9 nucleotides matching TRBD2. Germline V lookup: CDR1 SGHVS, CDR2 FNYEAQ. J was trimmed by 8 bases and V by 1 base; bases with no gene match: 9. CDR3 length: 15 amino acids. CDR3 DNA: TGTGCCAGCAGCTTAGACCCACTAGCGGGCGGCAAGCAGTACTTC. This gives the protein CASSLDPLAGGKQYF.

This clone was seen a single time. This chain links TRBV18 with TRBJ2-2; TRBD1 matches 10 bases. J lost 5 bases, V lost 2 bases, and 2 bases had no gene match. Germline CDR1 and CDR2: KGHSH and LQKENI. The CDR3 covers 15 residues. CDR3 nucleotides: TGTGCCAGCTCACCAAGGACAGGGGGGACCGGGGAGCTGTTTTTT. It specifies CASSPRTGGTGELFF.